The source of this T cell receptor beta chain is a study of shared clonotypes between healthy human individuals. Whole-study context: The plates for each donor numbered three CD4 naive, three CD4 memory, two CD8 naive and one CD8 memory.

The assay was immunoSEQ multiplex PCR, and TCRdb's table has in-frame clones only and misses some. The sample holds approximately 2.5 million clones, over 85% seen once. V lost 4 bases and J 0 bases, leaving 12 bases between the germline ends. Germline V CDR1 and CDR2: SGHRS, YFSETQ. This CDR3 has 15 amino acids. Study results and limitations: How much donors shared clonotypes was expected to be affected by sequencing depth. Relative to clonotypes present in all four donors, those not shared had lower generation probabilities.

About this clone: The antigen remains unidentified.

The sequenced sample consisted of naive CD4+ T cells from PBMCs. Documented subset: CD45RA+ positively selected. The rearrangement joins TRBV5-1 to TRBJ2-3; a weak D match, TRBD1 (5 bases). The source of this sequence is a man younger than 30 in good health. Some clones in this sample may be carry-over from other donors' samples. This CDR3 is CASSPGHYSTDTQYF. The CDR3 DNA follows: TGCGCCAGCAGCCCAGGACATTATAGCACAGATACGCAGTATTTT.